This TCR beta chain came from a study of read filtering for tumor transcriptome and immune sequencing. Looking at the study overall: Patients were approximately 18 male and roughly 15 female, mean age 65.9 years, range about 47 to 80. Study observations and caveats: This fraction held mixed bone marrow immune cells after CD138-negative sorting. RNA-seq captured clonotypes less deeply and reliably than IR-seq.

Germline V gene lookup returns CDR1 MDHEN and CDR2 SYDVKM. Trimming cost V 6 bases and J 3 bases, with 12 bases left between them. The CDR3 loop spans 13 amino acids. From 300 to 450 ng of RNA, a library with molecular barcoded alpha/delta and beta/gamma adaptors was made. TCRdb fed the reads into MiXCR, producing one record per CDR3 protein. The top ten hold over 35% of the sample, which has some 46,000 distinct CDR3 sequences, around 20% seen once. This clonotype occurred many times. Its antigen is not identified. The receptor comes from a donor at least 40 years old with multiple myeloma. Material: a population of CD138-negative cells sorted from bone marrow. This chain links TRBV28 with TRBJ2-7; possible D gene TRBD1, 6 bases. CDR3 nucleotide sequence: TGTGCCAGCAGGATGACAGGAGACTACGAGCAGTACTTC. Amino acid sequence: CASRMTGDYEQYF.